What follows are 19 T cell receptor beta chains derived from one specimen sequenced in a study of CD8+CD57+ T cells in acquired aplastic anemia. Investigators profiled TCR beta VDJ and CDR3 from genomic DNA template. TCRdb passed the reads through MiXCR, listing each CDR3 protein once. Of just over 400,000 distinct CDR3 sequences detected, about two thirds appear once; the ten largest clones hold 3.5% to 4.5%. Sequenced sample: sorted CD4+, CD8+, or CD8+CD57+ T cells (not recorded which) from PBMCs. The source of these receptors is a human donor in good health, serving as a control.

With regard to this clonotype: Likely a read error: the CDR3 ends without its conserved phenylalanine or tryptophan. Because the CDR3's place on the DNA is in doubt, the DNA is left out and the CDR3 is given as listed by TCRdb. The chain couples TRBV7-9 to TRBJ2-5; the table calls TRBD2, which could not be checked here. The CDR3 contains 13 residues when both ends are counted. Germline loops: CDR1 SEHNR, CDR2 FQNEAQ (reference sequence). CDR3 region: CASSRTASGLLFG.

The chain carries TRBV6-2 or TRBV6-3 and TRBJ2-7; 10 bases fit TRBD1. The CDR3 is made up of 14 amino acids. Germline V CDR1 and CDR2: MNHEY, SVGEGT. The V gene end was trimmed by 7 bases and the J gene end by 1 base; junction bases not matched to a gene: 4. CDR3 DNA sequence: TGTGCCAGCACGCGGGACAGGGGTTCCTACGAGCAGTACTTC. Protein: CASTRDRGSYEQYF.

V is TRBV15 and J is TRBJ1-1; D remains unclear. V was trimmed by 0 bases and J by 3 bases, leaving 8 bases between them. Germline V gives CDR1 LNHNV, CDR2 YYDKDF (reference sequence). This CDR3 is built from 14 residues. The CDR3 coding sequence is TGTGCCACCAGCAGAGATGGACCCCACACTGAAGCTTTCTTT. Amino acids: CATSRDGPHTEAFF.

This clonotype was seen once. The chain has TRBV7-2 and TRBJ2-2; D possibly corresponds to TRBD2 (5 bases). Germline CDR1 and CDR2: SGHTA and FQGNSA. CDR3 length equals 14 residues. V was cut by 5 bases and J by 9 bases, with 16 bases left in between. The CDR3 sequence: CASSLRPGTRELFF. The CDR3 DNA is TGTGCCAGCAGCCTGAGGCCGGGAACGCGGGAGCTGTTTTTT. Together with reference TRBV7-2 and TRBJ2-2, the CDR3 gives the full variable domain: GAGVSQSPSNKVTEKGKDVELRCDPISGHTALYWYRQSLGQGLEFLIYFQGNSAPDKSGLPSDRFSAERTGGSVSTLTIQRTQQEDSAVYLCASSLRPGTRELFFGEGSRLTVL.

This chain links TRBV7-2 with TRBJ2-2; no definite D call. Trimming shortened V by 5 bases and J by 2 bases, and 18 bases separated the two germline ends. This CDR3 region has 17 residues. The germline gives CDR1 SGHTA, CDR2 FQGNSA. This chain's CDR3 is CASSQVRRRRNTGELFF. CDR3 DNA: TGTGCCAGCAGCCAAGTACGACGACGGCGCAACACCGGGGAGCTGTTTTTT.

This chain links TRBV19 with TRBJ1-3; no firm D call. The CDR3 totals 16 residues. The V end lost 9 bases, the J end lost 6 bases, and 24 bases lay between the germline ends. Germline CDR1 is LNHDA and CDR2 is SQIVND (reference sequence). The CDR3 loop is CASTAQDTEPENTIYF. The CDR3 DNA follows: TGTGCCAGCACCGCTCAGGATACTGAGCCCGAAAACACCATATATTTT.

Points on this clonotype: No conserved phenylalanine or tryptophan ends this CDR3, so it is likely a read error. It is unclear where the CDR3 begins or ends on the DNA, so no DNA is shown, and the CDR3 is as TCRdb lists it. The rearrangement uses TRBV2 and TRBJ2-5. With termini counted, the CDR3 has 11 amino acids. CDR1 and CDR2 from the germline V gene are SNHLY and FYNNEI. CDR3 sequence: CASSSVGTEHL.

This clonotype was observed a single time. The chain carries TRBV29-1 and TRBJ1-1, with TRBD1 matching over 8 bases. There are 13 residues in the CDR3. Germline V gene sequence: CDR1 SQVTM, CDR2 ANQGSEA. The V gene end was trimmed by 4 bases and the J gene end by 8 bases; junction bases not matched to a gene: 9. DNA for the CDR3: TGCAGCGTTGGTAAGGCCCAGGGGGCGGAAGCTTTCTTT. Protein: CSVGKAQGAEAFF.

The chain links TRBV29-1 to TRBJ1-1; D not resolved. This CDR3 contains 13 residues. The V end lost 7 bases, the J end lost 1 base, and 13 bases lay between the germline ends. Germline values: CDR1 SQVTM, CDR2 ANQGSEA. This CDR3 is CSAQGYRNTEAFF. The DNA for the CDR3 is TGCAGCGCCCAAGGGTACAGGAACACTGAAGCTTTCTTT. The entire variable domain, with the rest obtained from reference TRBV29-1 and TRBJ1-1, is as follows: SAVISQKPSRDICQRGTSLTIQCQVDSQVTMMFWYRQQPGQSLTLIATANQGSEATYESGFVIDKFPISRPNLTFSTLTVSNMSPEDSSIYLCSAQGYRNTEAFFGQGTRLTVV.

Concerning this clonotype: The conserved phenylalanine or tryptophan is not found at the CDR3 terminus, so this likely reflects a read error. The limits of the CDR3 on the DNA are not certain, so only TCRdb's listed CDR3 is given. The rearrangement links TRBV7-7 to TRBJ2-5; the listed D gene, TRBD1, was not tested against the DNA. The CDR3 has 13 amino acids, counting both end residues. The germline CDR1 and CDR2 sequences are SSHAT and FNYEAQ (reference sequence). The CDR3 here is CASSFADRGKPQH.

The rearrangement joins TRBV7-2 to TRBJ2-6; tentative D call: TRBD2 (6 bases). V gave up 1 base and J gave up 17 bases, with 21 bases separating them. The V gene's germline CDR1 is SGHTA and CDR2 FQGNSA. The CDR3 covers 15 residues. The CDR3 nucleotides are TGTGCCAGCAGCTTAGAGCCAGGGAGGCCCAACGGGGTGACTTTC. Amino acids: CASSLEPGRPNGVTF.

A remark on this clonotype: The conserved phenylalanine or tryptophan normally closing the CDR3 is absent here, so this likely arose from a read error. It is unclear where the CDR3 begins or ends on the DNA, so no DNA is shown, and the CDR3 is as TCRdb lists it. CDR3 in amino acids: CASSSQGTANTGE. This chain links TRBV7-7 with TRBJ1-2; the D segment call TRBD1 is taken from the table without a DNA check. Germline assignment: CDR1 SSHAT and CDR2 FNYEAQ (reference sequence). The CDR3 length is 13 residues, termini included.

The V call is TRBV24-1, the J call TRBJ2-2; TRBD1 agrees at 10 bases. This CDR3 is 16 amino acids long. Germline V gene data show CDR1 as KGHDR and CDR2 as SFDVKD. The ends lost 9 bases at V and 5 bases at J; junction bases unmatched: 11. The CDR3 region has the DNA TGTGCCACCTCTCCTAGGGGGACAGGGGTTACCGGGGAGCTGTTTTTT. It specifies CATSPRGTGVTGELFF.

As concerns this clonotype: This may be a read error, as it is one base from a much larger clone. The V and J genes are TRBV2 and TRBJ2-3, with D maybe TRBD1 (6 bases). The CDR3 consists of 15 residues. Germline values: CDR1 SNHLY, CDR2 FYNNEI. V gave up 6 bases and J gave up 4 bases, with 17 bases separating them. CDR3 sequence: CASSKTGRRADTQYF. The CDR3 bases are TGTGCCAGCAGCAAGACAGGACGTCGCGCAGATACGCAGTATTTT.

This clonotype has at least ten counts. V gene TRBV19 combines with J gene TRBJ1-5; D possibly corresponds to TRBD1 (6 bases). The CDR3 consists of 15 residues. Between the trimmed V and J ends, which lost 3 bases and 0 bases, there was a span of 9 bases. Per germline, CDR1 LNHDA and CDR2 SQIVND (reference sequence). As DNA, the CDR3 is TGTGCCAGTAGTATGTACAGGGATAGCAATCAGCCCCAGCATTTT. The encoded protein is CASSMYRDSNQPQHF. Supplemented by reference TRBV19 and TRBJ1-5, the full variable domain reads DGGITQSPKYLFRKEGQNVTLSCEQNLNHDAMYWYRQDPGQGLRLIYYSQIVNDFQKGDIAEGYSVSREKKESFPLTVTSAQKNPTAFYLCASSMYRDSNQPQHFGDGTRLSIL.

Concerning this clonotype: One end of the junction fails to match germline, which may point to a read error. This chain connects TRBV5-4 to TRBJ2-3; possible D gene TRBD1, 5 bases. The germline CDR1 and CDR2 sequences are SGHNT and YYREEE (reference sequence). The CDR3 is made up of 16 amino acids. The CDR3 DNA follows: TGCGCCAGCAGCCCGGCCAGTACGACAGACACAGATACGCAGTATTTT. Amino acid sequence: CASSPASTTDTDTQYF.

V is TRBV15 and J is TRBJ1-5; TRBD1 matches at 8 bases. The junction had 1 base not matched to a gene; V was cut back by 3 bases and J by 3 bases. Germline V gene data show CDR1 as LNHNV and CDR2 as YYDKDF (reference sequence). The CDR3 sequence is 14 residues long. CDR3 region: CATSRTGDNQPQHF. DNA of the CDR3: TGTGCCACCAGCAGGACAGGGGACAATCAGCCCCAGCATTTT.

This chain links TRBV7-9 with TRBJ2-3; D uncertain. The CDR3 covers 14 residues. Trimming left V 1 base short and J 1 base short, with 6 bases between. The germline CDR1 and CDR2 sequences are SEHNR and FQNEAQ (reference sequence). DNA for the CDR3: TGTGCCAGCAGCTTAGGGCCGGGCACAGATACGCAGTATTTT. Protein product: CASSLGPGTDTQYF.

In the case of this clonotype: The junction shows a germline mismatch at one end, possibly a read error. The chain employs TRBV7-3 and TRBJ2-7; D is unresolved. The CDR3 runs 13 residues. CDR1 is SGHTA and CDR2 is FQGTGA in the germline V gene. CDR3 bases: TGTGCCAGCAGCAAAGACTCAGCCACCGAGGAGTACTTC. Its translation: CASSKDSATEEYF.